In its sample, the clone carrying this T cell receptor (beta chain) was seen a few times. The antigen remains undetermined. The data were produced by immunoSEQ multiplex PCR, yet TCRdb's version contains in-frame clones alone and is incomplete. The sample records approximately 87,000 clones, about 90% being singletons. The CDR3 runs to 13 residues. V lost 4 bases, J lost 5 bases, and 11 bases lay in between. The V gene's germline CDR1 is MDHEN and CDR2 SYDVKM. This entry is derived from a study of OX40 agonist ivuxolimab in advanced cancers. In the study overall: It was ivuxolimab, an agonistic anti-OX40 (CD134) antibody, that patients were treated with. Participants averaged about 60 years of age (range roughly 20 to 90) and were 75% to 90% male. Study outcomes and limitations: More expanded clones were seen, on average, in CD8+ T cells than in CD4+.

The chain employs TRBV28 and TRBJ1-2; D may be TRBD1 (5 bases). This specimen was CD4+ or CD8+ T cells sorted from blood, taken in a trial of the OX40 agonist ivuxolimab. This TCR was sampled from an adult with an advanced solid tumor such as melanoma, head and neck, liver or kidney cancer. Here the CDR3 DNA reads TGTGCCAGCAGTTACCTGGGGGGATATGGCTACACCTTC. Translation gives CASSYLGGYGYTF.